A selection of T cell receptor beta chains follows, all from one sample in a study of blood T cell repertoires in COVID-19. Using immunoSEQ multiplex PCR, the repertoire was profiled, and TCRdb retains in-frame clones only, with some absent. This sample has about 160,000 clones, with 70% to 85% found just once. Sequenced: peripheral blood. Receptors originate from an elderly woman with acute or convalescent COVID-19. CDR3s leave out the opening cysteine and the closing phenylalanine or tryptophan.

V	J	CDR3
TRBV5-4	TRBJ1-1	ASLAGGMNTEAF
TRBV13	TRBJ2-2	ASSLEVVAGYSGELF
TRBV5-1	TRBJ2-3	ASSPGVAGGGTQY
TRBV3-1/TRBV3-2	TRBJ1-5	ASSQELGARDGNQPQH
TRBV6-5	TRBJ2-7	ASRPGQGVHEQY
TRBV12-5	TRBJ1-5	ASGNSRRGGQPQH
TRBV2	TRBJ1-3	ASRGASGNTIY
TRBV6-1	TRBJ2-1	ASSEGALLYNEQF
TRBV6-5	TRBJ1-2	ASSYSSTDYGYT
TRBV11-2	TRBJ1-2	ASSLDRGGSRYGYT
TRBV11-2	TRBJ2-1	ASSYNSGSVYNEQF
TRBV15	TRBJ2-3	ATSRRTSGGPDTQY
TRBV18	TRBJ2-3	ASSPPRGRTTDTQY
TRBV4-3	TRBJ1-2	ASSHRILTGNYGYT
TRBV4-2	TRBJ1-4	ASSQDRDRGRGEKLF
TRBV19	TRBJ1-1	ASIDRGRGWNTEAF
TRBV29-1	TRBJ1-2	STVGRQGAPGYGYT
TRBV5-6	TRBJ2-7	ASSRRDYEQY
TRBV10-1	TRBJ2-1	ASSSGLAGPFNEQF
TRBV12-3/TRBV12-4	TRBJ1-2	ASTKPGYGYT
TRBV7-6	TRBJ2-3	ASSPRTSGGSTDTQY
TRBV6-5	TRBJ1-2	ASSTLLGGSGYT
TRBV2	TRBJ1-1	ASSWTGSTEAF
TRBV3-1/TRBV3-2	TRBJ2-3	ASSQVGGADTQY